These 25 T cell receptor beta chains originate from one sample sequenced in a study of cytomegalovirus exposure and HLA in healthy donors. PCR amplification relied on 60 Vbeta primers (plus 13 Jbeta primers). The repertoire was sequenced with immunoSEQ multiplex PCR; TCRdb's copy has only in-frame clones and lacks some. This listing includes more than 45,000 clones. The sequenced material came from PBMCs. The receptors derive from a woman younger than 45 in good health and CMV-seropositive.

The V call is TRBV6-1, the J call TRBJ1-2; perhaps TRBD1 as D (6 bases). Trimming removed 0 bases at V and 4 bases at J, with 9 bases between. The CDR3 consists of 14 residues. Germline CDR1 reads MNHNS; CDR2 reads SASEGT. This CDR3 reads CASSEADRFYGYTF. The CDR3, as DNA: TGTGCCAGCAGTGAAGCAGACAGGTTCTATGGCTACACCTTC.

The chain uses TRBV6-5 and TRBJ1-4, with TRBD1 matching 9 bases. CDR3 length: 16 amino acids. Looked up from germline, CDR1 is MNHEY and CDR2 is SVGAGI. V dropped 4 bases and J dropped 8; count of bases not matched to a gene: 11. As DNA, the CDR3 is TGTGCCAGCAGTTTTAACCTGGACAGGGGAGGGGAAAAACTGTTTTTT. Translation gives CASSFNLDRGGEKLFF.

The chain recombines TRBV28 with TRBJ1-5; D not resolved. The germline CDR1 and CDR2 sequences are MDHEN and SYDVKM. The ends were cut back, 4 bases at V and 1 base at J, with 11 bases in the middle. The CDR3 is made up of 15 amino acids. Here the CDR3 reads CASSSLAGSNQPQHF. CDR3 sequence (DNA): TGTGCCAGCAGTTCCCTCGCGGGAAGCAATCAGCCCCAGCATTTT. Looking up the rest from reference TRBV28 and TRBJ1-5 gives the full variable domain: DVKVTQSSRYLVKRTGEKVFLECVQDMDHENMFWYRQDPGLGLRLIYFSYDVKMKEKGDIPEGYSVSREKKERFSLILESASTNQTSMYLCASSSLAGSNQPQHFGDGTRLSIL.

The V gene is TRBV5-4, the J gene TRBJ2-7; possible D gene TRBD2, 6 bases. Trimming cost V 1 base and J 4 bases, with 15 bases left between them. The CDR3 runs to 15 residues. The germline CDR1 and CDR2 sequences are SGHNT and YYREEE (reference sequence). The CDR3 reads CASSLRRERRYEQYF. The CDR3 nucleotides are TGTGCCAGCAGCTTGCGCCGGGAGCGACGGTACGAGCAGTACTTC.

This sequence joins TRBV29-1 and TRBJ1-2; D perhaps matches TRBD1 (5 bases). CDR1 and CDR2 (germline): SQVTM, ANQGSEA. V was trimmed by 7 bases and J by 5 bases, leaving 17 bases between them. The CDR3 has 13 residues. In DNA, the CDR3 is TGCAGCGCCAGGGAAAGGGCTTCTTATGGCTACACCTTC. Protein product: CSARERASYGYTF.

CDR3 in amino acids: CASSRSGNTEAFF. In nucleotides, the CDR3 is TGTGCCAGCAGCCGGTCGGGGAACACTGAAGCTTTCTTT. This sequence joins TRBV7-9 and TRBJ1-1; D ambiguous. Per the germline V gene, CDR1 is SEHNR and CDR2 is FQNEAQ (reference sequence). This CDR3 comprises 13 residues. V lost 5 bases, J lost 1 base, and 8 bases lay in between.

V usage is TRBV28 and J usage is TRBJ1-1, with D perhaps matching TRBD1 (5 bases). CDR3 size: 13 residues. CDR1 MDHEN and CDR2 SYDVKM come from the germline V gene. Trimming took 2 bases from V and 3 from J, leaving 7 bases between them. CDR3 sequence (DNA): TGTGCCAGCAGTTTACCAGGGTACACTGAAGCTTTCTTT. Translating it yields CASSLPGYTEAFF.

The chain links TRBV9 to TRBJ2-1, with D unclear. The V gene's germline CDR1 is SGDLS and CDR2 YYNGEE. V shed 3 bases and J shed 6 bases, with 7 bases lying between them. The CDR3 spans 12 residues. The DNA of the CDR3 is TGTGCCAGCAGCGGACTCGGCAATGAGCAGTTCTTC. Translating gives CASSGLGNEQFF.

The chain combines TRBV6-5 with TRBJ1-1, with TRBD1 identical over 9 bases. Trimming removed 5 bases from V and 1 base from J; junction bases left unmatched: 2. Germline V CDR1 and CDR2: MNHEY, SVGAGI. CDR3 length: 14 amino acids. The CDR3 DNA reads as TGTGCCAGCAGTGTGGGACAGGGGAACACTGAAGCTTTCTTT. This codes for CASSVGQGNTEAFF.

Note on this clone: An end of the junction does not agree with germline; a read error may underlie this. This sequence joins TRBV2 and TRBJ2-7; 11 bases align to TRBD1. Germline CDR1 reads SNHLY; CDR2 reads FYNNEI. The CDR3 has 14 amino acids. CDR3 loop: CASSELGQGVLLDF. The CDR3 DNA follows: TGTGCCAGCAGTGAACTGGGACAGGGGGTACTCCTGGACTTC.

The V call is TRBV9, the J call TRBJ1-1; D perhaps matches TRBD1 (5 bases). Germline CDR1 reads SGDLS; CDR2 reads YYNGEE. With 3 bases removed from V and 6 bases from J, the gap between germline ends came to 12 bases. The CDR3 covers 13 residues. CDR3 residues: CASSAGQWPEAFF. The CDR3 coding sequence is TGTGCCAGCAGCGCCGGACAATGGCCTGAAGCTTTCTTT.

This chain connects TRBV7-2 to TRBJ1-1; D unclear. Trimming took off 2 bases at V and 1 base at J, with 11 bases between the two ends. Germline-derived CDR1 and CDR2 are SGHTA and FQGNSA. The CDR3 loop spans 15 amino acids. The chain's CDR3 is CASSLSWHRNTEAFF. In DNA form, the CDR3 reads TGTGCCAGCAGCTTAAGTTGGCACAGGAACACTGAAGCTTTCTTT.

The chain links TRBV4-1 to TRBJ1-4, with a weak D call TRBD1 (5 bases). Germline-derived CDR1 and CDR2 are MGHRA and YSYEKL. The CDR3 contains 14 residues. Trimming removed 5 bases at V and 4 bases at J, with 11 bases between. CDR3 nucleotides: TGCGCCAGCAGCTTTGACAGTTTTAATGAAAAACTGTTTTTT. Residues: CASSFDSFNEKLFF.

The chain couples TRBV10-3 to TRBJ1-5; D not resolved. Germline lookup yields CDR1 ENHRY and CDR2 SYGVKD. V dropped 0 bases and J dropped 6 bases, with 12 bases sitting between them. The length of the CDR3 is 15 residues. The CDR3 DNA sequence: TGTGCCATCAGTGAGTCGACGGGGAATGCTCAGCCCCAGCATTTT. Translating gives CAISESTGNAQPQHF.

The CDR3 sequence is CASREPGHAKYEQYF. The CDR3 DNA is TGTGCCAGCAGGGAACCGGGACACGCTAAATACGAGCAGTACTTC. The chain couples TRBV6-5 to TRBJ2-7; tentatively, D is TRBD1 (6 bases). V was clipped by 6 bases and J by 4 bases, with 19 bases between them. CDR3 length: 15 amino acids. Germline V gives CDR1 MNHEY, CDR2 SVGAGI.

The V gene is TRBV7-3, the J gene TRBJ1-1; TRBD1 aligns across 7 bases. J gave up 0 bases and V 2 bases, and 0 bases lay outside the gene matches. Looked up from germline, CDR1 is SGHTA and CDR2 is FQGTGA. The CDR3 consists of 14 residues. For the CDR3, the DNA is TGTGCCAGCAGCTTAGACAGGGTGAACACTGAAGCTTTCTTT. This sequence encodes CASSLDRVNTEAFF. Full variable domain (rest looked up from reference TRBV7-3 and TRBJ1-1): GAGVSQTPSNKVTEKGKYVELRCDPISGHTALYWYRQSLGQGPEFLIYFQGTGAADDSGLPNDRFFAVRPEGSVSTLKIQRTERGDSAVYLCASSLDRVNTEAFFGQGTRLTVV.

This chain joins TRBV6-1 and TRBJ2-7, with TRBD2 identical over 13 bases. Germline V CDR1 and CDR2: MNHNS, SASEGT. V lost 6 bases, J lost 3 bases, and 5 bases stayed unmatched. This CDR3 has 15 amino acids. The CDR3 nucleotides read TGTGCCAGCAGAGATACTAGCGGGAGGGTCTACGAGCAGTACTTC. Its protein product is CASRDTSGRVYEQYF.

The gene calls are TRBV27 and TRBJ1-1; D ambiguous. With 1 base removed from V and 7 bases from J, the gap between germline ends came to 10 bases. Germline V CDR1 and CDR2: MNHEY, SMNVEV (reference sequence). The CDR3 has 13 amino acids. The CDR3 DNA sequence: TGTGCCAGCAGTTTATGTCAGGCCTGTGAAGCTTTCTTT. Its translation: CASSLCQACEAFF.

The CDR3 protein is CASSVGVGLAGNEQFF. The DNA of the CDR3 is TGTGCCAGCAGCGTAGGGGTAGGACTAGCGGGTAATGAGCAGTTCTTC. This chain links TRBV9 with TRBJ2-1; 11 nucleotides agree with TRBD2. This CDR3 region has 16 residues. Germline lookup yields CDR1 SGDLS and CDR2 YYNGEE. With 0 bases clipped from V and 7 bases from J, the junction kept 6 bases outside the gene matches.

The chain recombines TRBV6-1 with TRBJ1-4, with D uncertain. V lost 2 bases and J lost 11, with 18 bases in between. CDR3 length: 15 residues. In germline, CDR1 is MNHNS, CDR2 SASEGT. CDR3 region: CASSEWGGSGLKLFF. Written as DNA, the CDR3 is TGTGCCAGCAGTGAATGGGGAGGTTCGGGTCTGAAACTGTTTTTT.

This sequence joins TRBV9 and TRBJ2-1; 9 bases match TRBD2. The CDR3 is 16 amino acids. Germline values: CDR1 SGDLS, CDR2 YYNGEE. The V segment lost 2 bases and the J segment 8 bases; nucleotides outside the gene matches: 11. In DNA, the CDR3 is TGTGCCAGCAGCGTGGGGGGTAGCGGGAGTAACCATGAGCAGTTCTTC. This sequence encodes CASSVGGSGSNHEQFF. The complete variable domain, with remaining parts taken from reference TRBV9 and TRBJ2-1, reads DSGVTQTPKHLITATGQRVTLRCSPRSGDLSVYWYQQSLDQGLQFLIQYYNGEERAKGNILERFSAQQFPDLHSELNLSSLELGDSALYFCASSVGGSGSNHEQFFGPGTRLTVL.

This chain connects TRBV5-1 to TRBJ2-7, with 7 bases that match TRBD2. V gave up 4 bases and J gave up 6 bases; unmatched junction bases: 10. Germline V gives CDR1 SGHRS, CDR2 YFSETQ. This CDR3 region has 14 residues. The CDR3 bases are TGCGCCAGCAGCCAACAGACTAGCTCGGGCGAGCAGTACTTC. Protein product: CASSQQTSSGEQYF.

The chain combines TRBV15 with TRBJ1-2; 9 nucleotides agree with TRBD1. The germline gives CDR1 LNHNV, CDR2 YYDKDF (reference sequence). V lost 2 bases, J lost 9 bases, and 7 bases stayed unmatched. The CDR3 runs 14 residues. The CDR3 sequence: CATSRPAGQGSYTF. DNA for the CDR3: TGTGCCACCAGCAGACCCGCGGGACAGGGAAGCTACACCTTC.

The chain is built from TRBV6-5 and TRBJ2-2; the D is unclear. The CDR3 spans 13 residues. V dropped 7 bases and J dropped 3 bases, with 9 bases sitting between them. CDR1 MNHEY and CDR2 SVGAGI come from the germline V gene. The CDR3 here is CASTETDTGELFF. DNA for the CDR3: TGTGCCAGCACGGAGACCGACACCGGGGAGCTGTTTTTT.

The chain joins TRBV25-1 to TRBJ1-1; no definite D call. This CDR3 comprises 13 residues. Germline V gene data show CDR1 as MGHDK and CDR2 as SYGVNS. Between the trimmed V and J ends, which lost 6 bases and 0 bases, there was a span of 8 bases. This chain's CDR3 is CASRSEVNTEAFF. DNA for the CDR3: TGTGCCAGCAGATCAGAAGTGAACACTGAAGCTTTCTTT.